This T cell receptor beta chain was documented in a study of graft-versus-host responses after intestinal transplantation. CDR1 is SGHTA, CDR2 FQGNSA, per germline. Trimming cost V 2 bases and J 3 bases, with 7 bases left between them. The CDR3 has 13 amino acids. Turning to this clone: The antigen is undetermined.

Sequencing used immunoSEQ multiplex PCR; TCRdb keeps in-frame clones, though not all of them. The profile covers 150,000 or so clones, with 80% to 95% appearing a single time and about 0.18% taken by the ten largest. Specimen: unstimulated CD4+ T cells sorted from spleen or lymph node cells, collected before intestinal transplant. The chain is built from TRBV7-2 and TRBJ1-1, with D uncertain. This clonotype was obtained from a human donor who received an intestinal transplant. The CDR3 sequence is CASSLQADTEAFF. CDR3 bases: TGTGCCAGCAGCTTACAGGCCGACACTGAAGCTTTCTTT.